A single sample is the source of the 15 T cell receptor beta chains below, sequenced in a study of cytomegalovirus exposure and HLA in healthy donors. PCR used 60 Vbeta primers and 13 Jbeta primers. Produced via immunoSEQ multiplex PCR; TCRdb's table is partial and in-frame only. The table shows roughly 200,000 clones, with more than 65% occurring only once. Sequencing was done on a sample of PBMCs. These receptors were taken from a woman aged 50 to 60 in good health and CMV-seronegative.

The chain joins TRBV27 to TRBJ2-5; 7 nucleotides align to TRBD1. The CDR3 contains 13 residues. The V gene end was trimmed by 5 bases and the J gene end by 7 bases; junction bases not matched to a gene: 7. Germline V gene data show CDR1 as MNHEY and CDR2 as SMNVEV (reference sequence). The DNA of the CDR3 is TGTGCCAGCAGTACGGGGACAGTTGGGACCCAGTACTTC. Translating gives CASSTGTVGTQYF.

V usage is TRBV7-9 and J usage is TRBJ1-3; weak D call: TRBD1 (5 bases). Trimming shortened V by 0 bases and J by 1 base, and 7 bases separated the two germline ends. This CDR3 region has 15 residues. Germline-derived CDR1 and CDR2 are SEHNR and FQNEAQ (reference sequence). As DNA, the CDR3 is TGTGCCAGCAGCTTAGCTACAGGATCTGGAAACACCATATATTTT. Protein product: CASSLATGSGNTIYF.

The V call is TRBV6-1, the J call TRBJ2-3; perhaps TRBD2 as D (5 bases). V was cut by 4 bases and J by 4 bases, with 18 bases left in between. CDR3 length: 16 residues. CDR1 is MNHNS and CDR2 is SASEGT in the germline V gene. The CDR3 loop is CASSGRSVHGADTQYF. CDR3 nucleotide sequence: TGTGCCAGCAGTGGGAGGAGCGTACATGGGGCAGATACGCAGTATTTT.

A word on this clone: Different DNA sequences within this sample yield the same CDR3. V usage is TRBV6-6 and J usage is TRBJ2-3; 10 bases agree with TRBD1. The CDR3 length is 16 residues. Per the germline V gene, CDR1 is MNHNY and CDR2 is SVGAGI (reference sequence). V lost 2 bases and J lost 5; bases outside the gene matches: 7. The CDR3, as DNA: TGTGCCAGCAGTTACGGGACAGGGGTGGGGAGAGATACGCAGTATTTT. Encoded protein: CASSYGTGVGRDTQYF.

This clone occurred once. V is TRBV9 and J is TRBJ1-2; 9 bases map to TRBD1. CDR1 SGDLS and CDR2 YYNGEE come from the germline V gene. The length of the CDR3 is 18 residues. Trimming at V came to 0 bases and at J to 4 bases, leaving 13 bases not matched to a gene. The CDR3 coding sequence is TGTGCCAGCAGCGTAGGATCCGGGACAGGGCGGCCCGTCTATGGCTACACCTTC. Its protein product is CASSVGSGTGRPVYGYTF.

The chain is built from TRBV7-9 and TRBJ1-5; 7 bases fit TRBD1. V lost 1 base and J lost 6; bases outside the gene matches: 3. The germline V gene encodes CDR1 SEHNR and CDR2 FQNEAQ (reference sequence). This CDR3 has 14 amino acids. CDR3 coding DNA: TGTGCCAGCAGCTTAGTAGGGGGCGGTCAGCCCCAGCATTTT. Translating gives CASSLVGGGQPQHF. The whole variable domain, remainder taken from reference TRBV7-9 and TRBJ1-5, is DTGVSQNPRHKITKRGQNVTFRCDPISEHNRLYWYRQTLGQGPEFLTYFQNEAQLEKSRLLSDRFSAERPKGSFSTLEIQRTEQGDSAMYLCASSLVGGGQPQHFGDGTRLSIL.

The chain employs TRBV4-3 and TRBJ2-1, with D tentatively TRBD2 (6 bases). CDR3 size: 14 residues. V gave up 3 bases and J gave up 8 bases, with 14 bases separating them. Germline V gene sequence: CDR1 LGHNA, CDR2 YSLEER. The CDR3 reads CASSQFLASDEQFF. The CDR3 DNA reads TGCGCCAGCAGCCAGTTCCTAGCTAGCGATGAGCAGTTCTTC.

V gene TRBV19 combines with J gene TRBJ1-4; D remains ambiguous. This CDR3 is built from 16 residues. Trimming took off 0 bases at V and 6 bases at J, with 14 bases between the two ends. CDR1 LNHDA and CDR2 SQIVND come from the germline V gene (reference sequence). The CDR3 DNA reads TGTGCCAGTAGTATAGATGCCCCGGAGGGCGATGAAAAACTGTTTTTT. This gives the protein CASSIDAPEGDEKLFF.

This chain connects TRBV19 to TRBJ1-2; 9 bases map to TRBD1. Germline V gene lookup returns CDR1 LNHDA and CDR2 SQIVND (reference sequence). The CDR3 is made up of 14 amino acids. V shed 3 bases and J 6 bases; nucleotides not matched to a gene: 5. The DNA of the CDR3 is TGTGCCAGTAGTATTTCTAACAGGGGGCATGGCTACACCTTC. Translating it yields CASSISNRGHGYTF.

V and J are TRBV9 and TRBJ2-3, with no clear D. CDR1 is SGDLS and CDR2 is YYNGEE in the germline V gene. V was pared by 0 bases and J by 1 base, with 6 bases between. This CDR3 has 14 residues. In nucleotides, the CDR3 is TGTGCCAGCAGCGTAGGACGGGGCACAGATACGCAGTATTTT. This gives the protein CASSVGRGTDTQYF.

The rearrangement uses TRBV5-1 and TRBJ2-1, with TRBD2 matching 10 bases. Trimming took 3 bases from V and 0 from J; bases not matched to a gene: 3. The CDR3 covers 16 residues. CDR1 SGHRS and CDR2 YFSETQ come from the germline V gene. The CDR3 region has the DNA TGCGCCAGCAGCTCTTCTAGCGGGAGCTCCTACAATGAGCAGTTCTTC. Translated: CASSSSSGSSYNEQFF.

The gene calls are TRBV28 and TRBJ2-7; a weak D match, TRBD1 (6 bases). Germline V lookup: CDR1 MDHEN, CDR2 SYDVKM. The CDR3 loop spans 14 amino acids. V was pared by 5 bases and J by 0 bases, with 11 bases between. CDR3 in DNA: TGTGCCAGCAGTCACGGGACATTCTCCTACGAGCAGTACTTC. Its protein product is CASSHGTFSYEQYF.

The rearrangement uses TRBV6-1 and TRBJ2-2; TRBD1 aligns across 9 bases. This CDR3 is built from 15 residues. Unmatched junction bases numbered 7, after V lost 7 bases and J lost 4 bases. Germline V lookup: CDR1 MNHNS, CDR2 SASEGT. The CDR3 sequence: CASKRTGVSTGELFF. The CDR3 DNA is TGTGCCAGCAAAAGGACAGGGGTTAGCACCGGGGAGCTGTTTTTT.

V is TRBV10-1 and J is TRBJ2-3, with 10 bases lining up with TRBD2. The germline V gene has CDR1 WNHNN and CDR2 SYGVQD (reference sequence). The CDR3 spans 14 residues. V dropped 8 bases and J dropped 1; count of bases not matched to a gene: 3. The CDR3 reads CASSTSGGTDTQYF. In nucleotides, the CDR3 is TGCGCCAGCTCTACTAGCGGGGGCACAGATACGCAGTATTTT.

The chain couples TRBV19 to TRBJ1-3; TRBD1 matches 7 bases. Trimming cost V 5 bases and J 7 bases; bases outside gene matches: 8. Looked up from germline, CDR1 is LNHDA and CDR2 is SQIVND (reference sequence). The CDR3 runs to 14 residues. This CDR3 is CASSVTGESNTIYF. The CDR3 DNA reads TGTGCCAGTAGTGTCACAGGGGAGTCGAACACCATATATTTT.